This entry lists 10 T cell receptor beta chains sequenced from one sample in a study of identical twins. TCRdb reanalysed the 5' RACE reads using MiXCR and keeps one entry per CDR3 protein. This sample has some 900,000 distinct CDR3 sequences, with roughly 12% found just once. This sample also belongs to another study, concerning yellow fever vaccine responses in identical twins.

The specimen sequenced was PBMCs. All receptors derive from a woman younger than 35 in good health.

This clonotype was recorded a few times. This rearrangement joins TRBV20-1 to TRBJ2-2; no clear D gene. Trimming pared 1 base from V and 1 base from J, leaving 13 bases between. There are 16 residues in the CDR3. Germline CDR1 DFQATT, CDR2 SNEGSKA (reference sequence). CDR3 nucleotides: TGCAGTGCTAGAGCCCCCGGCAGGCTGAACACCGGGGAGCTGTTTTTT. This sequence encodes CSARAPGRLNTGELFF.

The sample holds a few counts of this clonotype. The chain links TRBV28 to TRBJ2-6; TRBD1 agrees at 7 bases. CDR3 length: 18 amino acids. The V gene's germline CDR1 is MDHEN and CDR2 SYDVKM. The V and J ends lost 6 bases and 1 base, in that order; junction bases with no gene match: 12. CDR3 sequence (DNA): TGTGCCAGCAGGGGAAGACAGGGCAAACAGTCTGGGGCCAACGTCCTGACTTTC. Protein product: CASRGRQGKQSGANVLTF.

This clonotype turned up a few times. The chain employs TRBV12-3 or TRBV12-4 and TRBJ2-1; D may match TRBD1 or TRBD2 (5 bases each). V was shortened by 10 bases and J by 6 bases, with 13 bases between the two germline ends. This CDR3 region has 12 residues. This chain's CDR3 is CAIKLGVNEQFF. For the CDR3, the DNA is TGTGCCATTAAGTTGGGGGTCAATGAGCAGTTCTTC.

This clonotype came up a few times. The chain is built from TRBV24-1 and TRBJ2-2, with D perhaps TRBD2 (6 bases). Germline V gene data show CDR1 as KGHDR and CDR2 as SFDVKD. The ends were cut back, 3 bases at V and 6 bases at J, with 7 bases in the middle. The CDR3 is 13 amino acids. In nucleotides, the CDR3 is TGTGCCACCAGTGATGGGGGGTCCGGGGAGCTGTTTTTT. Protein: CATSDGGSGELFF.

This clonotype was found a few times. The chain is built from TRBV12-3 or TRBV12-4 and TRBJ2-3; the match to TRBD2 covers 9 bases. J was trimmed by 4 bases and V by 2 bases; bases with no gene match: 16. The CDR3 runs 19 residues. CDR3: CASSLFALAGFPYPDTQYF. For the CDR3, the DNA is TGTGCCAGCAGTTTATTTGCGCTAGCGGGATTCCCATACCCAGATACGCAGTATTTT.

The chain links TRBV12-3 or TRBV12-4 to TRBJ2-5, with TRBD1 identical over 11 bases. This CDR3 spans 15 amino acids. J gave up 5 bases and V 6 bases, and 8 bases lay outside the gene matches. The DNA of the CDR3 is TGTGCCAGCAGCGACGGACAGGGGGCTTGGGAGACCCAGTACTTC. Translating gives CASSDGQGAWETQYF.

The chain has TRBV3-1 and TRBJ2-1; TRBD2 aligns across 8 bases. V gave up 0 bases and J gave up 4 bases; unmatched junction bases: 5. The CDR3 spans 16 residues. Germline V gene lookup returns CDR1 LGHDT and CDR2 YNNKEL (reference sequence). The CDR3 nucleotides are TGTGCCAGCAGCCAAGAAAGAAGCGGGAGTTACAATGAGCAGTTCTTC. Protein sequence: CASSQERSGSYNEQFF.

There are a few counts of this clonotype. This chain joins TRBV7-8 and TRBJ1-1, with 11 bases identical to TRBD1. The germline V gene has CDR1 SGHVS and CDR2 FQNEAQ. J was trimmed by 0 bases and V by 5 bases; bases with no gene match: 11. The CDR3 has 18 residues. CDR3 DNA: TGTGCCAGCAGCCATCCGGCGGGACAGGGGGTCATGAACACTGAAGCTTTCTTT. Translation gives CASSHPAGQGVMNTEAFF.

This clonotype was observed a handful of times. The rearrangement uses TRBV19 and TRBJ1-6; D uncertain. Germline-derived CDR1 and CDR2 are LNHDA and SQIVND (reference sequence). The CDR3 covers 16 residues. V lost 9 bases, J lost 3 bases, and 18 bases lay in between. CDR3 sequence (DNA): TGTGCCAGCCGGAGTATGGCCTCCGTCTATAATTCACCCCTCCACTTT. Amino acid sequence: CASRSMASVYNSPLHF. The full variable domain, completed using reference TRBV19 and TRBJ1-6, is DGGITQSPKYLFRKEGQNVTLSCEQNLNHDAMYWYRQDPGQGLRLIYYSQIVNDFQKGDIAEGYSVSREKKESFPLTVTSAQKNPTAFYLCASRSMASVYNSPLHFGNGTRLTVT.

This clonotype was seen only a few times. The chain uses TRBV5-1 and TRBJ1-2, with D possibly matching TRBD1 (5 bases). CDR1 and CDR2 (germline): SGHRS, YFSETQ. V was trimmed by 2 bases and J by 4 bases, leaving 12 bases between them. The CDR3 sequence is 14 residues long. In DNA form, the CDR3 reads TGCGCCAGCAGCTTATCCCGACAGACCTATGGCTACACCTTC. It codes for CASSLSRQTYGYTF.